Below, one T cell receptor (beta chain) is given with its context. The data belong to a study of cytomegalovirus exposure and HLA in healthy donors. The table came from immunoSEQ multiplex PCR; TCRdb's copy has only in-frame clones and leaves some out. The sample yields over 200,000 clones, 87% seen once. The CDR3 covers 13 residues. CDR1 and CDR2 (germline): MNHNS, SASEGT. V was cut by 11 bases and J by 0 bases, with 13 bases left in between. The rearrangement joins TRBV6-1 to TRBJ1-1, with D unresolved. This TCR came from a woman aged 18 to 35 in good health and CMV-seropositive. Input material: PBMCs. The chain's CDR3 is CACPGSLNTEAFF. DNA of the CDR3: TGTGCCTGTCCGGGGTCCCTGAACACTGAAGCTTTCTTT.